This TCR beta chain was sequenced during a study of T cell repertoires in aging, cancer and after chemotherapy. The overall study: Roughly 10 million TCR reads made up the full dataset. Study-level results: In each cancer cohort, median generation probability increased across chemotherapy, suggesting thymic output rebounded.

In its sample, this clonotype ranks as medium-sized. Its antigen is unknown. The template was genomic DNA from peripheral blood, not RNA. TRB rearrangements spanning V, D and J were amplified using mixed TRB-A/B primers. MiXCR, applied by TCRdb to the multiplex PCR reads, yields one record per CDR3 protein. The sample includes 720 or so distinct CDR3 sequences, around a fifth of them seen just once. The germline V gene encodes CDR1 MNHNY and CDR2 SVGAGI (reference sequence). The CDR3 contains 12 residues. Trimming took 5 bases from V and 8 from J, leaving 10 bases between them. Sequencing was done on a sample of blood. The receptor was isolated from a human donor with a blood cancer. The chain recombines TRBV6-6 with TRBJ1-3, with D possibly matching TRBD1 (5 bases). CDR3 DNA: TGTGCCAGCAGTGCCCCGGGGGACACCATATATTTT. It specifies CASSAPGDTIYF.